This T cell receptor beta chain was sequenced during a study of T cell repertoires in aging, cancer and after chemotherapy. This clonotype is labeled as medium-sized. Amplification of TCR beta used genomic DNA extracted from peripheral blood. V gave up 4 bases and J gave up 3 bases; unmatched junction bases: 7. The CDR3 has 17 amino acids. Germline V gene data show CDR1 as SGHNT and CDR2 as YYREEE (reference sequence). Rearranged V-D-J TRB sequences were amplified with a mixed TRB-A/B primer pool. MiXCR was run by TCRdb on the multiplex PCR reads, yielding one entry per CDR3 protein. The repertoire includes more than 4,500 distinct CDR3 sequences, roughly 21% of them detected once, and about 4% sits in the top ten.

The V gene is TRBV5-4, the J gene TRBJ2-3, with TRBD2 matching over 14 bases. This sequence was found in a human donor in good health. The donor label of this sample is uncertain. The sample comprised blood. The CDR3 spells CASSVRLAGGPTDTQYF. The CDR3 coding sequence is TGTGCCAGCAGCGTTCGACTAGCGGGAGGGCCGACAGATACGCAGTATTTT.